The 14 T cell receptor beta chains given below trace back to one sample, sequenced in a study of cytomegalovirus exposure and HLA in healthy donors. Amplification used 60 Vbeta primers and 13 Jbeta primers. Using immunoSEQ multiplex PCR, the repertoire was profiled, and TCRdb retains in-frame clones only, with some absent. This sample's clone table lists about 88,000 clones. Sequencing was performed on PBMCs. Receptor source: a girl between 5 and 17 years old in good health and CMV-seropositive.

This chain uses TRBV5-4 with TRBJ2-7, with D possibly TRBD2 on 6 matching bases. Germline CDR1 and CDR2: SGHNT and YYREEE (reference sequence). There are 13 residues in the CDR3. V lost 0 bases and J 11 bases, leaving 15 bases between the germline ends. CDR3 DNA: TGTGCCAGCAGCTTGGAACTCGGGGGAGCCAAGTACGTC. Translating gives CASSLELGGAKYV.

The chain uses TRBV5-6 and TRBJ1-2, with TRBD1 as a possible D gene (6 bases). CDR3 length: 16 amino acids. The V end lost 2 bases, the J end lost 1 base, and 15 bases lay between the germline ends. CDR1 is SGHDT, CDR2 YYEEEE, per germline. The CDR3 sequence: CASSFYRDTGNYGYTF. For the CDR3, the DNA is TGTGCCAGCAGCTTCTACCGGGACACTGGTAACTATGGCTACACCTTC. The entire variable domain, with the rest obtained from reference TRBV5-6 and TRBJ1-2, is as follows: DAGVTQSPTHLIKTRGQQVTLRCSPKSGHDTVSWYQQALGQGPQFIFQYYEEEERQRGNFPDRFSGHQFPNYSSELNVNALLLGDSALYLCASSFYRDTGNYGYTFGSGTRLTVV.

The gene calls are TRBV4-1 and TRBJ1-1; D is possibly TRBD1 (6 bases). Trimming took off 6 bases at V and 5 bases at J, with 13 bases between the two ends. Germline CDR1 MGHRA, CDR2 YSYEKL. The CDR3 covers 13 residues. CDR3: CASRSAGETEAFF. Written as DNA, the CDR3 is TGCGCCAGCAGAAGCGCAGGGGAGACTGAAGCTTTCTTT.

The CDR3 loop is CASSQVWALGGEGYTF. The CDR3 nucleotides read TGTGCCAGCAGCCAAGTTTGGGCCCTCGGAGGAGAGGGCTACACCTTC. The chain recombines TRBV14 with TRBJ1-2; no firm D call. Trimming removed 1 base from V and 8 bases from J, with 20 bases in between. CDR1 is SGHDN, CDR2 FVKESK, per germline. The length of the CDR3 is 16 residues.

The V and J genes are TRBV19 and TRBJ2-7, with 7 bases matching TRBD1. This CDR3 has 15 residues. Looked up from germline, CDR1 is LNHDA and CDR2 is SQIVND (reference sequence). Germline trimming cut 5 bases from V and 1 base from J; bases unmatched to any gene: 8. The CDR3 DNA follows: TGTGCCAGTAGTCTGAAAACAGGGGCTTCCTACGAGCAGTACTTC. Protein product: CASSLKTGASYEQYF.

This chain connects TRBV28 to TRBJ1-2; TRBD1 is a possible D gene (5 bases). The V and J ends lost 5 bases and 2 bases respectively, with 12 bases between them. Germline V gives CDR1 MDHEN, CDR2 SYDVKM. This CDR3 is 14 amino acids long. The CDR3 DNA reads TGTGCCAGCAGTGAGACAGATTTAAACTATGGCTACACCTTC. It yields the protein CASSETDLNYGYTF.

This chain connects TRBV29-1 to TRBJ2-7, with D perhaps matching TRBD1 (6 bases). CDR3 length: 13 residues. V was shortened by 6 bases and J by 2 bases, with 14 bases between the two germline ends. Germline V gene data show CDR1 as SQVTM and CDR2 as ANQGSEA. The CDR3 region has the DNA TGCAGCGTCCGCCAGGGGAGTACCTACGAGCAGTACTTC. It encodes CSVRQGSTYEQYF.

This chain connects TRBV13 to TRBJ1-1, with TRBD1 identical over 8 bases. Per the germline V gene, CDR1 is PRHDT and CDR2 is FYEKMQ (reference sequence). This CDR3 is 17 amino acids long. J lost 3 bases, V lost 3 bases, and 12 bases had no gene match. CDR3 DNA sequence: TGTGCCAGCAGCTTGAGGCGCACAGGGGGAGTCGACACTGAAGCTTTCTTT. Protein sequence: CASSLRRTGGVDTEAFF.

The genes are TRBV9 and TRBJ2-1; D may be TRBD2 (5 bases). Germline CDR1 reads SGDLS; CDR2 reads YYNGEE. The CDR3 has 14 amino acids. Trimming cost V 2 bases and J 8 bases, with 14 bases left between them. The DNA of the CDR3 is TGTGCCAGCAGCGTGGGCGACTATCCGCATGAGCAGTTCTTC. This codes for CASSVGDYPHEQFF.

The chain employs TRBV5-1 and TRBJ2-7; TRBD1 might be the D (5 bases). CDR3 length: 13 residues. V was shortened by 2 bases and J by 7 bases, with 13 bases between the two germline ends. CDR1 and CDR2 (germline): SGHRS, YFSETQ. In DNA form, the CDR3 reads TGCGCCAGCAGCTTTTTCAGGGCGAGAGAGCAGTACGTC. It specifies CASSFFRAREQYV.

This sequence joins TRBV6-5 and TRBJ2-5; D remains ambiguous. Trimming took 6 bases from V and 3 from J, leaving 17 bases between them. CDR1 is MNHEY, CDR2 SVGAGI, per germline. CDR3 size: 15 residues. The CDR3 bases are TGTGCCAGCAGCTATGAGTCCCTCAAAAAAGAGACCCAGTACTTC. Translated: CASSYESLKKETQYF.

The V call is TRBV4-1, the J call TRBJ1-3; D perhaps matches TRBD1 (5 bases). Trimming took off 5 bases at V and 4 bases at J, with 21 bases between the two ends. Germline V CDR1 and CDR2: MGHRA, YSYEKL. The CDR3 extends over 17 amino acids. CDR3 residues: CASSLGGDRSRGNTIYF. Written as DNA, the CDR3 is TGCGCCAGCAGCTTAGGCGGAGACAGATCGAGAGGAAACACCATATATTTT.

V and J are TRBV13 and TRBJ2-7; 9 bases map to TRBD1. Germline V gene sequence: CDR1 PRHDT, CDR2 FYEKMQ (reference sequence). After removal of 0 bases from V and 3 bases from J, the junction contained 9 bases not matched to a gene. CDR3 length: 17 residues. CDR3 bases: TGTGCCAGCAGCTTAGGCCGCCTGGGACAGGGCGGCTACGAGCAGTACTTC. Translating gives CASSLGRLGQGGYEQYF.

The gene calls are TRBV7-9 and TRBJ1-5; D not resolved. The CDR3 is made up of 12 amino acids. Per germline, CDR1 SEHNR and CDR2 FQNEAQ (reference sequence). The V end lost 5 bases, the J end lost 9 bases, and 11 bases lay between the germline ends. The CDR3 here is CASSVHSRPQHF. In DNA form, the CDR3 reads TGTGCCAGCAGCGTCCATAGTAGGCCCCAGCATTTT. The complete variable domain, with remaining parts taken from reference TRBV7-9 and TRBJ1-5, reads DTGVSQNPRHKITKRGQNVTFRCDPISEHNRLYWYRQTLGQGPEFLTYFQNEAQLEKSRLLSDRFSAERPKGSFSTLEIQRTEQGDSAMYLCASSVHSRPQHFGDGTRLSIL.